This TCR beta chain emerged from a study of spatial heterogeneity in lung cancer. Broader study findings: Detection of ubiquitous tumor TCRs in blood was higher at resection than follow-up.

MiXCR, run by TCRdb on the 5' RACE reads, gives a single entry per CDR3 protein. The sample records roughly 36,000 distinct CDR3 sequences, approximately 5.5% being singletons. On this clonotype: The antigen is undetermined.

Time point of the sample: sample taken at primary tumor resection. Unsorted tumor, nontumor lung tissue or cryopreserved PBMC supplied the whole RNA. Source: PBMCs, taken at surgery. This receptor was identified in a male donor with early-stage non-small cell lung cancer.

Here the CDR3 DNA reads TGTGCCAGCAGCCTGGGTAGGATGAACACCGGGGAGCTGTTTTTT. This gives the protein CASSLGRMNTGELFF. The J gene is TRBJ2-2, the V gene TRBV7-6; no definite D call. With 5 bases removed from V and 1 base from J, the gap between germline ends came to 11 bases. CDR1 is SGHVS and CDR2 is FNYEAQ in the germline V gene. The CDR3 runs to 15 residues. Full variable domain (missing parts from reference TRBV7-6 and TRBJ2-2): GAGVSQSPRYKVTKRGQDVALRCDPISGHVSLYWYRQALGQGPEFLTYFNYEAQQDKSGLPNDRFSAERPEGSISTLTIQRTEQRDSAMYRCASSLGRMNTGELFFGEGSRLTVL.